This T cell receptor (beta chain) emerged from a study of blood T cell repertoires in COVID-19. Study-wide context: Whether acute or convalescent, the COVID-19 samples came from the United States, Italy and Spain. T cells, B-cell-depleted T cells, or PBMCs supplied cDNA or gDNA.

Per the authors' pipeline: How many nucleated cells were present was estimated from reference gene primer amplification. The data were produced by immunoSEQ multiplex PCR, yet TCRdb's version contains in-frame clones alone and is incomplete. The V and J calls and clone size are taken from that table; D and trimming were inferred from the DNA. The sample holds approximately 150,000 clones, 75% to 90% seen once. In this sample, this clone turned up once. The sequencing input was peripheral blood. The receptor comes from a man aged 50 to 59 who had recovered from COVID-19.

CDR3 DNA: TGTGCCAGCTCACCCCGGGACTCGCCCTCTGGAAACACCATATATTTT. Translating it yields CASSPRDSPSGNTIYF. V and J are TRBV18 and TRBJ1-3; TRBD1 is a possible D gene (5 bases). The CDR3 is 16 amino acids. Germline CDR1 KGHSH, CDR2 LQKENI. V was shortened by 3 bases and J by 0 bases, with 12 bases between the two germline ends.